The entry that follows covers one T cell receptor beta chain sequence. Its antigen remains unidentified. The data originate from a study of cytomegalovirus exposure and HLA in healthy donors. The wider study: The early release's HLA-typed donors yielded 80 million to 95 million unique TCRs. General study points: Excluded were some V segments that proved indistinguishable, including TRBV6-2 and TRBV6-3.

Germline loops: CDR1 SEHNR, CDR2 FQNEAQ (reference sequence). This CDR3 comprises 14 residues. V lost 1 base and J lost 3, with 9 bases in between. The PCR employed 60 Vbeta primers together with 13 Jbeta primers. Using immunoSEQ multiplex PCR, the repertoire was profiled, and TCRdb retains in-frame clones only, with some absent. This repertoire shows just over 60,000 clones, about 89% found once; its top ten account for roughly 1.5%. Whereas donors were nominally healthy upon sampling, unrecorded immune exposures were probable. The sequenced material came from PBMCs. This sequence originates from a man between 18 and 29 years old in good health and CMV-seronegative. The V call is TRBV7-9, the J call TRBJ1-1; D is unresolved. DNA for the CDR3: TGTGCCAGCAGCTTAGTTGCGGGGTACACTGAAGCTTTCTTT. Translating it yields CASSLVAGYTEAFF.